A selection of T cell receptor beta chains follows, all from one sample in a study of blood T cell repertoires in COVID-19. The data were produced by immunoSEQ multiplex PCR, yet TCRdb's version contains in-frame clones alone and is incomplete. Altogether about 140,000 clones are present, about 84% being singletons, with the ten largest covering 1.5% to 2%. The sequenced sample consisted of PBMCs or T cells enriched from blood (not recorded which). These receptors were taken from a young woman who had been exposed to COVID-19. CDR3s include the opening cysteine and the closing phenylalanine or tryptophan. A D gene is named only where the DNA matches it firmly. The size field is filled for only some rows; it gives once, few, many or a size class.

CDR3	DNA	V	J	size	D
CASSLGTGIVSNEKLFF	TGTGCCAGCAGCTTAGGTACAGGGATTGTATCTAATGAAAAACTGTTTTTT	TRBV7-6	TRBJ1-4	NA	NA
CASSQVWSGQPQHF	TGCGCCAGCAGCCAAGTATGGAGCGGGCAGCCCCAGCATTTT	TRBV4-1	TRBJ1-5	NA	NA
CATSDPRQIQETQYF	TGTGCCACCAGTGACCCCAGGCAAATCCAAGAGACCCAGTACTTC	TRBV24-1	TRBJ2-5	NA	NA
CASSLRTGRGYTF	TGCGCCAGCAGCTTGCGGACAGGTCGGGGCTACACCTTC	TRBV5-1	TRBJ1-2	NA	TRBD1
CASSQGSGVAGFYEQYF	TGCGCCAGCAGCCAAGGTTCGGGGGTAGCGGGATTCTACGAGCAGTACTTC	TRBV4-3	TRBJ2-7	NA	TRBD2
CASSIGGSVTYEQYF	TGTGCCAGTAGTATAGGAGGGAGTGTAACCTACGAGCAGTACTTC	TRBV19	TRBJ2-7	NA	NA
CASSSSSGANVLTF	TGTGCCAGCAGTTCCTCTTCTGGGGCCAACGTCCTGACTTTC	TRBV28	TRBJ2-6	NA	NA
CASSSGQGIPYEQYF	TGTGCCAGCAGCTCGGGACAGGGTATCCCCTACGAGCAGTACTTC	TRBV28	TRBJ2-7	NA	TRBD1
CASSVTAGGVEEQYF	TGTGCCAGCAGCGTAACGGCGGGAGGGGTGGAAGAGCAGTACTTC	TRBV9	TRBJ2-7	NA	TRBD2
CASSYSQGGTYEQYF	TGTGCCAGCAGTTACTCCCAGGGGGGAACCTACGAGCAGTACTTC	TRBV6-5	TRBJ2-7	once	NA
CASSLLGGAYEQYF	TGCGCCAGCAGCTTGCTTGGAGGGGCCTACGAGCAGTACTTC	TRBV5-1	TRBJ2-7	NA	NA
CASSLTAGSYNEQFF	TGTGCCAGCAGCTTAACGGCAGGGTCCTACAATGAGCAGTTCTTC	TRBV7-8	TRBJ2-1	NA	NA